The 8 T cell receptor beta chains listed next were all sequenced from one sample in a study of blood T cells in healthy people across ages. With a J-beta primer mix and a sample-barcoded 5' primer, a second PCR ran about 7 to 11 cycles. TCRdb independently ran MiXCR on the 5' RACE reads; one entry per CDR3 protein. Among about 570,000 distinct CDR3 sequences listed, roughly a quarter were seen once. The specimen sequenced was blood. All receptors derive from a woman in her sixties or seventies in good health.

The CDR3, as DNA: TGCAGTGCTCTCAGTCCGAGACGGAGCTATGGCTACACCTTC. It yields the protein CSALSPRRSYGYTF. This chain uses TRBV20-1 with TRBJ1-2; D is ambiguous. The CDR3 is 14 residues long. In germline, CDR1 is DFQATT, CDR2 SNEGSKA (reference sequence). The V end was cut by 5 bases, the J end by 4 bases, with 17 bases between.

The gene calls are TRBV4-3 and TRBJ2-6, with D perhaps matching TRBD2 (5 bases). Trimming removed 3 bases from V and 0 bases from J, with 9 bases in between. Germline lookup yields CDR1 LGHNA and CDR2 YSLEER. The CDR3 has 16 amino acids. CDR3 loop: CASSQGGYSGANVLTF. CDR3 coding DNA: TGCGCCAGCAGCCAGGGCGGGTACTCTGGGGCCAACGTCCTGACTTTC.

J is TRBJ2-1 and V is TRBV12-3 or TRBV12-4; D is unclear. Trimming removed 3 bases from V and 5 bases from J, with 8 bases in between. This CDR3 comprises 13 residues. The CDR3 nucleotides read TGTGCCAGCAGTTTCCTCCGGAACAATGAGCAGTTCTTC. The encoded protein is CASSFLRNNEQFF.

This clonotype was counted between two and nine times. Germline is not matched at one junction end, which may reflect a read error. The chain combines TRBV3-1 with TRBJ2-5; D is ambiguous. The end of the DNA fits TRBJ2-7 better, so the J call may be wrong. Germline CDR1 and CDR2: LGHDT and YNNKEL (reference sequence). CDR3 size: 13 residues. The CDR3 DNA follows: TGCGCCAGCAGCCAAGGGTGGACCGCCGAGCAGTACTTC. It yields the protein CASSQGWTAEQYF.

This chain links TRBV3-1 with TRBJ1-1, with D perhaps matching TRBD1 (6 bases). The germline CDR1 and CDR2 sequences are LGHDT and YNNKEL (reference sequence). The CDR3 has 13 amino acids. V was pared by 9 bases and J by 1 base, with 12 bases between. The CDR3 sequence is CASKQGPNTEAFF. As DNA, the CDR3 is TGTGCCAGTAAACAGGGACCGAACACTGAAGCTTTCTTT. The full variable domain, with the rest looked up from reference TRBV3-1 and TRBJ1-1, is DTAVSQTPKYLVTQMGNDKSIKCEQNLGHDTMYWYKQDSKKFLKIMFSYNNKELIINETVPNRFSPKSPDKAHLNLHINSLELGDSAVYFCASKQGPNTEAFFGQGTRLTVV.

This clonotype was picked up a small number of times. V gene TRBV29-1 combines with J gene TRBJ2-1; D perhaps matches TRBD1 (5 bases). Per the germline V gene, CDR1 is SQVTM and CDR2 is ANQGSEA. The V end was cut by 4 bases, the J end by 6 bases, with 7 bases between. The CDR3 has 11 residues. Written as DNA, the CDR3 is TGCAGCGTTGCCAGGGCCAATGAGCAGTTCTTC. Protein sequence: CSVARANEQFF.

This clonotype was seen a few times. The chain is built from TRBV11-3 and TRBJ2-5; D may correspond to TRBD1 or TRBD2 (5 bases each). CDR3 size: 15 residues. V lost 1 base to trimming and J lost 4 bases, with 13 bases between them. Germline CDR1 and CDR2: SGHNT and YENEEA. The CDR3 region is CASSLGGTPGETQYF. In DNA form, the CDR3 reads TGTGCCAGCAGCTTAGGTGGGACCCCCGGAGAGACCCAGTACTTC.

This chain joins TRBV5-1 and TRBJ2-2, with D unclear. V was trimmed by 0 bases and J by 6 bases, leaving 6 bases between them. CDR1 and CDR2 (germline): SGHRS, YFSETQ. This CDR3 is built from 13 residues. CDR3 sequence reads: CASSLASAGELFF. The CDR3 bases are TGCGCCAGCAGCTTGGCTTCAGCCGGGGAGCTGTTTTTT.